The present T cell receptor beta chain was sequenced within a study of early T cells in non-severe SARS-CoV-2 infection. About the research overall: The study sequenced bulk RNA from unsorted whole blood, with chains unpaired. Study results and limitations: CD4 and private specificities were missed by VDJdb matching, which favored anti-spike CD8 responses.

Germline trimming cut 4 bases from V and 7 bases from J; bases unmatched to any gene: 19. In germline, CDR1 is MNHGY, CDR2 SAAAGT. The CDR3 is 17 amino acids. Molecules of cDNA were individually given unique molecular identifiers that were attached to them. TCRdb re-called the 5' RACE reads with MiXCR, one entry per CDR3 protein. Among about 130,000 distinct CDR3 sequences, about 16% were seen once, and the ten largest hold less than 25%. This clonotype was counted between two and nine times. Its antigen is still unknown. The sample was whole blood. The clonotype originates from an adult who was a healthcare worker with PCR-confirmed SARS-CoV-2 infection or an uninfected control (not recorded which). The V call is TRBV6-8, the J call TRBJ2-7, with TRBD1 matching over 7 bases. DNA for the CDR3: TGTGCCAGCAGTTGCCGTAGGTCGAGACAGGGTCGGAAGGAGCAGTACTTC. Translating gives CASSCRRSRQGRKEQYF.